This T cell receptor (beta chain) is drawn from a study of shared clonotypes between healthy human individuals. Overall study results and limits: Sorted-subset samples were not fully sequenced, rarefaction indicated.

The CDR3 extends over 14 amino acids. V lost 7 bases to trimming and J lost 0 bases, with 9 bases between them. Germline assignment: CDR1 ENHRY and CDR2 SYGVKD. The study separated CD4+ cells into CD45RA+ naive and CD45RA-negative memory subsets. With regard to this clone: The target antigen is unknown.

The repertoire was sequenced with immunoSEQ multiplex PCR; TCRdb's copy has only in-frame clones and lacks some. Here the sample spans about 1 million clones, around 74% being singletons. This sequence originates from a man younger than 35 in good health. Sequencing was performed on memory CD4+ T cells sorted from blood. Subset given: CD45RA-negative fraction. V is TRBV10-3 and J is TRBJ2-2; D is possibly TRBD1 or TRBD2 (5 bases each). The CDR3 DNA reads TGTGCCATCAAGGGGACCGCGAACACCGGGGAGCTGTTTTTT. This sequence encodes CAIKGTANTGELFF.